This T cell receptor (beta chain) was sequenced in a study of cytomegalovirus exposure and HLA in healthy donors. Details on this clone: Its antigen remains unknown.

Trimming took off 3 bases at V and 4 bases at J, with 18 bases between the two ends. The CDR3 loop spans 16 amino acids. Germline assignment: CDR1 PRHDT and CDR2 FYEKMQ (reference sequence). Researchers ran the PCR with 60 Vbeta and 13 Jbeta primers. The assay was immunoSEQ multiplex PCR, and TCRdb's table has in-frame clones only and misses some. The table lists around 110,000 clones, 55% to 80% of them singletons. Regarding the study as a whole: Most TCR sequences were seen very rarely across donors, but some public TCRs occurred in many.

This receptor was obtained from a woman aged 25 to 39 in good health and CMV-seronegative. Sequencing was carried out using PBMCs. The chain is built from TRBV13 and TRBJ2-5, with a weak D call TRBD2 (5 bases). Here the CDR3 reads CASSLGVRESLETQYF. The DNA of the CDR3 is TGTGCCAGCAGCTTGGGTGTGAGGGAGAGTTTAGAGACCCAGTACTTC.